This T cell receptor (beta chain) was recorded in a study of cytomegalovirus exposure and HLA in healthy donors. Whole-study findings and limits: A later analysis linked a missense variant in DCLRE1C to the trimming of TCR beta V and J genes. In a later analysis, most CMV-associated TCR beta chains appeared HLA-restricted. Some TCR beta chains (over 150 of them) were listed as cytomegalovirus-associated. Presence/absence analysis assumed near-uniform sequencing depth across donors.

The PCR made use of 60 Vbeta and 13 Jbeta primers. Data came from immunoSEQ multiplex PCR; TCRdb stores just in-frame clones and leaves some out. The sample holds 150,000 to 200,000 clones, just under 80% seen once. Per the germline V gene, CDR1 is SNHLY and CDR2 is FYNNEI. The CDR3 has 12 residues. As regards this clone: Its target is unknown.

Sequencing was done on a sample of PBMCs. The sequence was obtained from a woman aged 50 to 65 in good health and CMV-seropositive. The genes are TRBV2 and TRBJ2-5; D is possibly TRBD2 (5 bases). TRBJ2-7 explains the end of the DNA better; the J call may be wrong. CDR3 sequence reads: CASKEATYEQYF. CDR3 in DNA: TGTGCCAGCAAGGAGGCCACCTACGAGCAGTACTTC.